These 13 T cell receptor beta chains were sequenced from one sample in a study of T cell responses to AZD1222 COVID-19 vaccine. Some clones are missing from TCRdb's copy, which holds only in-frame ones; the method was immunoSEQ multiplex PCR. The top ten clones hold approximately 1.8% of a sample with more than 100,000 clones, approximately 90% of them seen once. The sample in question was peripheral blood, obtained on day 0 of AZD1222 vaccination. The receptors were sampled from an adult in good health.

The rearrangement joins TRBV19 to TRBJ1-5; no reliable D call. Per germline, CDR1 LNHDA and CDR2 SQIVND (reference sequence). This CDR3 has 18 residues. The germline V and J ends were trimmed by 7 bases and 0 bases, with 22 bases remaining between them. The CDR3: CASTKMRAGPNSNQPQHF. In DNA form, the CDR3 reads TGTGCCAGTACCAAGATGCGAGCCGGACCTAATAGCAATCAGCCCCAGCATTTT. Full variable domain (missing parts from reference TRBV19 and TRBJ1-5): DGGITQSPKYLFRKEGQNVTLSCEQNLNHDAMYWYRQDPGQGLRLIYYSQIVNDFQKGDIAEGYSVSREKKESFPLTVTSAQKNPTAFYLCASTKMRAGPNSNQPQHFGDGTRLSIL.

The rearrangement links TRBV28 to TRBJ1-2; no firm D call. The V gene lost 5 bases and the J gene lost 3 bases, with 7 bases spanning the gap. The CDR3 totals 12 residues. Per the germline V gene, CDR1 is MDHEN and CDR2 is SYDVKM. In DNA form, the CDR3 reads TGTGCCAGCAGTCCGATATACTATGGCTACACCTTC. Translation: CASSPIYYGYTF.

Concerning this clone: Other DNA sequences in the sample encode the same CDR3. The chain has TRBV28 and TRBJ2-1; D is uncertain. Germline V gene sequence: CDR1 MDHEN, CDR2 SYDVKM. The V and J ends lost 3 bases and 5 bases respectively, with 2 bases between them. This CDR3 comprises 11 residues. The CDR3 sequence is CASSLNNEQFF. Written as DNA, the CDR3 is TGTGCCAGCAGTTTGAACAATGAGCAGTTCTTC. Full variable domain (rest looked up from reference TRBV28 and TRBJ2-1): DVKVTQSSRYLVKRTGEKVFLECVQDMDHENMFWYRQDPGLGLRLIYFSYDVKMKEKGDIPEGYSVSREKKERFSLILESASTNQTSMYLCASSLNNEQFFGPGTRLTVL.

Here the CDR3 DNA reads TGTGCCAGCAGCTTAACGTCTGGGGGAGATACGCAGTATTTT. It codes for CASSLTSGGDTQYF. This chain joins TRBV7-3 and TRBJ2-3; D is tentatively TRBD1 or TRBD2 (5 bases each). CDR1 and CDR2 from the germline V gene are SGHTA and FQGTGA. V was trimmed by 0 bases and J by 5 bases, leaving 9 bases between them. This CDR3 is built from 14 residues.

The CDR3, as DNA: TGTGCCAGCAGCCAGGCGGTCAAAAGGGGTATGAACACTGAAGCTTTCTTT. Translated: CASSQAVKRGMNTEAFF. This chain joins TRBV11-2 and TRBJ1-1; tentative D call: TRBD1 (5 bases). V was pared by 5 bases and J by 0 bases, with 19 bases between. CDR3 length equals 17 residues. From germline, CDR1 is SGHAT and CDR2 FQNNGV.

The genes are TRBV3-1 (or the pseudogene TRBV3-2) and TRBJ2-2, with D tentatively TRBD2 (5 bases). Germline loops: CDR1 LGHDT, CDR2 YNNKEL (reference sequence). Trimming took off 2 bases at V and 6 bases at J, with 16 bases between the two ends. The CDR3 spans 16 residues. As DNA, the CDR3 is TGTGCCAGCAGCCAATTAGTGGGGAGAAGATCCGGGGAGCTGTTTTTT. It is translated as CASSQLVGRRSGELFF.

DNA of the CDR3: TGCAGCGTTGACTCGGGGGGATTTTATGGCTACACCTTC. Its translation is CSVDSGGFYGYTF. The rearrangement links TRBV29-1 to TRBJ1-2; tentative D call: TRBD1 (5 bases). The germline CDR1 and CDR2 sequences are SQVTM and ANQGSEA. The V end lost 3 bases, the J end lost 5 bases, and 13 bases lay between the germline ends. The CDR3 extends over 13 amino acids.

The rearrangement uses TRBV7-6 and TRBJ1-3; 9 bases align to TRBD1. After removal of 8 bases from V and 5 bases from J, the junction contained 4 bases not matched to a gene. The germline V gene encodes CDR1 SGHVS and CDR2 FNYEAQ. There are 13 residues in the CDR3. CDR3 loop: CASSDRGRNTIYF. DNA for the CDR3: TGTGCCAGCTCGGACAGGGGAAGAAACACCATATATTTT.

This chain connects TRBV28 to TRBJ1-2, with D unclear. Germline assignment: CDR1 MDHEN and CDR2 SYDVKM. CDR3 length: 13 amino acids. The V end lost 3 bases, the J end lost 4 bases, and 9 bases lay between the germline ends. In nucleotides, the CDR3 is TGTGCCAGCAGTTTTAAGGGTGCCTATGGCTACACCTTC. Encoded protein: CASSFKGAYGYTF.

The rearrangement links TRBV4-3 to TRBJ2-3; either TRBD1 or TRBD2 may supply D (6 bases each). Trimming took off 1 base at V and 0 bases at J, with 8 bases between the two ends. Germline CDR1 LGHNA, CDR2 YSLEER. This CDR3 comprises 15 residues. DNA for the CDR3: TGCGCCAGCAGCCAAGGGGGGGCTAGCACAGATACGCAGTATTTT. This sequence encodes CASSQGGASTDTQYF.

V and J are TRBV5-5 and TRBJ2-2; D gene unclear. Germline values: CDR1 SGHKS, CDR2 YYEKEE (reference sequence). The ends were cut back, 4 bases at V and 6 bases at J, with 16 bases in the middle. The CDR3 sequence is 15 residues long. CDR3 loop: CASSPRQVGAGELFF. In nucleotides, the CDR3 is TGTGCCAGCAGCCCCCGGCAGGTTGGGGCCGGGGAGCTGTTTTTT.

This chain links TRBV5-1 with TRBJ1-2, with 7 nucleotides matching TRBD1. J gave up 5 bases and V 4 bases, and 17 bases lay outside the gene matches. Germline V gene data show CDR1 as SGHRS and CDR2 as YFSETQ. This CDR3 has 17 amino acids. The CDR3 loop is CASSPSRDSFSMYGYTF. CDR3 nucleotide sequence: TGCGCCAGCAGCCCGTCCCGGGACAGCTTCTCTATGTATGGCTACACCTTC. The full variable domain, in which reference TRBV5-1 and TRBJ1-2 provide the parts outside the CDR3, is KAGVTQTPRYLIKTRGQQVTLSCSPISGHRSVSWYQQTPGQGLQFLFEYFSETQRNKGNFPGRFSGRQFSNSRSEMNVSTLELGDSALYLCASSPSRDSFSMYGYTFGSGTRLTVV.

In this sample, this clone turned up a few times. The chain carries TRBV10-1 and TRBJ2-1, with D possibly being TRBD2 (6 bases). V lost 6 bases, J lost 6 bases, and 9 bases lay in between. This CDR3 is 12 amino acids long. Germline CDR1 reads WNHNN; CDR2 reads SYGVQD (reference sequence). The CDR3 spells CASRDYANEQFF. CDR3 nucleotide sequence: TGCGCCAGCAGGGACTACGCCAATGAGCAGTTCTTC.